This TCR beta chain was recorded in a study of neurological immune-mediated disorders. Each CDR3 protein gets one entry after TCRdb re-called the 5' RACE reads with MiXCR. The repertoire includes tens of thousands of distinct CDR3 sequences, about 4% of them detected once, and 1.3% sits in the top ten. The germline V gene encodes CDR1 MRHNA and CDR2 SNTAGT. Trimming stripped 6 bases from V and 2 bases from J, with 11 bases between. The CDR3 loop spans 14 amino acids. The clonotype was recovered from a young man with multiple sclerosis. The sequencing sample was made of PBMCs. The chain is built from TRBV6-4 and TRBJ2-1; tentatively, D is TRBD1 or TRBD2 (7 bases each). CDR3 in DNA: TGTGCCAGCAGCCCAGGGGGGGCCTACAATGAGCAGTTCTTC. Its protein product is CASSPGGAYNEQFF.